This TCR beta chain originates from a study of T cell repertoires in cytomegalovirus infection. Study as a whole: From public TCR beta signatures came an indication of both CMV infection and matching HLA type. Study-wide results and caveats: The study identified carriers of CMV plus the relevant HLA from cumulative public TCR beta family frequency. HLA-C-restricted CMV-specific TCR beta clonotypes were dominant in the ex vivo response.

Trimming shortened V by 3 bases and J by 0 bases, and 18 bases separated the two germline ends. The CDR3 runs 18 residues. Germline assignment: CDR1 LNHDA and CDR2 SQIVND (reference sequence). One entry per CDR3 protein, called by TCRdb with MiXCR from the reads. The sample includes roughly 720,000 distinct CDR3 sequences, 35% to 45% of them seen just once. This clonotype came up a few times. Its antigen remains unknown. The sample consisted of PBMCs. This TCR derives from a human donor in good health (CMV status not recorded). Some clones in this sample may be carry-over from other donors' samples. J is TRBJ1-5 and V is TRBV19; D is unclear. CDR3 sequence: CASSIRTRGWDSNQPQHF. CDR3 nucleotides: TGTGCCAGTAGTATCCGAACCCGGGGTTGGGATAGCAATCAGCCCCAGCATTTT.